This T cell receptor (delta chain) came from a study of γδ T cells in repeated Plasmodium falciparum infection. The wider study: Donors had four controlled P. falciparum NF54 infections over about 640 days. Each infection was followed by sampling at 21 days, plus baseline and some pre-infection draws.

Both TRG and TRD chains were sequenced from each sorted sample. TCRdb re-called the multiplex PCR reads via CATT. Here the sample spans 90,000 or so delta-chain clones, roughly 0.98% being singletons. Vgamma9/Vdelta2+ and Vdelta2-negative gammadelta T cells were flow-sorted from PBMC for bulk sequencing. The germline V and J ends were trimmed by 0 bases and 2 bases, with 28 bases remaining between them. CDR3 length: 21 residues. Germline V gene sequence: CDR1 TSWWSYY, CDR2 QGS. Ten or more counts support this clone. The chain joins TRDV1 to TRDJ1; perhaps TRDD3 as D (6 bases). Source material: gamma-delta T cells from blood. The sequence derives from a pool of human donors (malaria-infected and uninfected, not separated). The CDR3 region has the DNA TGTGCTCTTGGGGAACTCGGGTTTGAGATGCAATTACTGGGTTTTACCGATAAACTCATCTTT. Amino acids: CALGELGFEMQLLGFTDKLIF.